The rows below give T cell receptor beta chains drawn from one sample of a study of identical twins. Via MiXCR, TCRdb re-called the 5' RACE reads, giving one row per CDR3 protein. Among fewer than 250,000 distinct CDR3 sequences, 6% to 8.5% were seen once, and the ten largest hold less than 6.5%. Another study also made use of these data, one on yellow fever vaccine responses in identical twins.

Input material: CD8+ T cells sorted from blood. The source is a woman aged 18-35 years in good health. CDR3s include the opening cysteine and the closing phenylalanine or tryptophan. A D gene is named only where the DNA matches it firmly. Size tells how often a clone was seen (once, few, many) or the class of an expanded clone, and some rows leave it out.

J gene: TRBJ2-7; V gene: TRBV28; D gene: TRBD1; clone size: NA; CDR3 DNA: TGTGCCAGCAGTTTTAGGGACAGGGGTTCCTACGAGCAGTACTTC; CDR3 protein: CASSFRDRGSYEQYF
J gene: TRBJ2-1; V gene: TRBV7-9; D gene: NA; clone size: NA; CDR3 DNA: TGTGCCAGCAGCTTTGAAGGGGACAATGAGCAGTTCTTC; CDR3 protein: CASSFEGDNEQFF
J gene: TRBJ1-1; V gene: TRBV15; D gene: NA; clone size: NA; CDR3 DNA: TGTGCCACCAGCAGAGACAGGGAAGCCACTGAAGCTTTATTT; CDR3 protein: CATSRDREATEALF
J gene: TRBJ2-1; V gene: TRBV7-8; D gene: NA; clone size: many; CDR3 DNA: TGTGCCAGCAGCTTAGTGACCAATCACCATAATGAGCAGTTCTTC; CDR3 protein: CASSLVTNHHNEQFF
J gene: TRBJ2-6; V gene: TRBV11-1; D gene: NA; clone size: NA; CDR3 DNA: TGTGCCAGCAGTAAACTAGGGGCTGGGGCCAACGTCCTGACTTTC; CDR3 protein: CASSKLGAGANVLTF
J gene: TRBJ1-2; V gene: TRBV15; D gene: TRBD1; clone size: many; CDR3 DNA: TGTGCCACCAGCAGAGATACCTCGGGACAGACCAACTATGGCTACACCTTC; CDR3 protein: CATSRDTSGQTNYGYTF
J gene: TRBJ2-5; V gene: TRBV2; D gene: NA; clone size: many; CDR3 DNA: TGTGCCAGCACCGATGGGACCCAGTACTTC; CDR3 protein: CASTDGTQYF
J gene: TRBJ2-1; V gene: TRBV2; D gene: TRBD2; clone size: few; CDR3 DNA: TGTGCCAGCAGTGACGGGCTAGCGGGAGACAATGAGCAGTTCTTC; CDR3 protein: CASSDGLAGDNEQFF
J gene: TRBJ2-3; V gene: TRBV6-2/TRBV6-3; D gene: TRBD2; clone size: NA; CDR3 DNA: TGTGCCAGCAGTTTCCAACCGACTAGCGGGGAGACAGATACGCAGTATTTT; CDR3 protein: CASSFQPTSGETDTQYF
J gene: TRBJ2-2; V gene: TRBV29-1; D gene: NA; clone size: few; CDR3 DNA: TGCAGCGTTTTTACGCTAGCGAGACGAGAGAACACCGGGGAGCTGTTTTTT; CDR3 protein: CSVFTLARRENTGELFF
J gene: TRBJ2-7; V gene: TRBV12-3/TRBV12-4; D gene: TRBD2; clone size: NA; CDR3 DNA: TGTGCCAGCAGACCCTCCGTGACTAGCGGTTACGAGCAGTACTTC; CDR3 protein: CASRPSVTSGYEQYF
J gene: TRBJ2-7; V gene: TRBV5-1; D gene: NA; clone size: many; CDR3 DNA: TGCGCCAGCAGCTGGCGGGGCGGAGCGGAGATTCCATACGAGCAGTACTTC; CDR3 protein: CASSWRGGAEIPYEQYF
J gene: TRBJ1-4; V gene: TRBV6-1; D gene: NA; clone size: NA; CDR3 DNA: TGTGCCAGTTGGGGCCAGGGGCAAGAAAAACTGTTTTTT; CDR3 protein: CASWGQGQEKLFF
J gene: TRBJ1-1; V gene: TRBV3-1; D gene: NA; clone size: many; CDR3 DNA: TGTGCCAGCAGCCAGTTCGGGGCGGACACTGAAGCTTTCTTT; CDR3 protein: CASSQFGADTEAFF
J gene: TRBJ2-2; V gene: TRBV29-1; D gene: NA; clone size: many; CDR3 DNA: TGCAGCGTTGTCGTTGAGAACACCGGGGAGCTGTTTTTT; CDR3 protein: CSVVVENTGELFF
J gene: TRBJ2-3; V gene: TRBV20-1; D gene: TRBD1; clone size: once; CDR3 DNA: TGCTGTGCTAGAGGGCCGGGGACAGGGGCGAGCACAGATACGCAGTATTTT; CDR3 protein: CCARGPGTGASTDTQYF
J gene: TRBJ2-1; V gene: TRBV14; D gene: TRBD2; clone size: NA; CDR3 DNA: TGTGCCAGCAGCCAAGATTTGCGGGAGCTCAACAATGAGCAGTTCTTC; CDR3 protein: CASSQDLRELNNEQFF
J gene: TRBJ2-1; V gene: TRBV14; D gene: NA; clone size: many; CDR3 DNA: TGTGCCAGCAGCCAATTCGGAGGGTACGACCTTAATGAGCAGTTCTTC; CDR3 protein: CASSQFGGYDLNEQFF
J gene: TRBJ1-1; V gene: TRBV28; D gene: NA; clone size: few; CDR3 DNA: TGTGCCAGCAGTTTTGCTTTGAACACTGAAGCTTTCTTT; CDR3 protein: CASSFALNTEAFF
J gene: TRBJ2-4; V gene: TRBV6-1; D gene: NA; clone size: NA; CDR3 DNA: TGTGCCAGCAGTGAAGCGCCCTTGTCCAAAAACATTCAGTACTTC; CDR3 protein: CASSEAPLSKNIQYF
J gene: TRBJ2-1; V gene: TRBV11-2; D gene: TRBD2; clone size: many; CDR3 DNA: TGTGCCAGCAGCTTAGGACCTACTTGGGCGGGAGAACGGAAAGGTGAGCAGTTCTTC; CDR3 protein: CASSLGPTWAGERKGEQFF
J gene: TRBJ2-6; V gene: TRBV21-1; D gene: NA; clone size: few; CDR3 DNA: TGTGCCAGCAGGGGACAGTATATCCTGTCTGGGGCCAACGTCCTGACTTTC; CDR3 protein: CASRGQYILSGANVLTF
J gene: TRBJ2-5; V gene: TRBV7-9; D gene: NA; clone size: NA; CDR3 DNA: TGTGCCAGCGCCGTGCAGCTACAAGAGACCCAGTACTTC; CDR3 protein: CASAVQLQETQYF
J gene: TRBJ2-3; V gene: TRBV12-3/TRBV12-4; D gene: NA; clone size: many; CDR3 DNA: TGTGCCAGCACCTCGGGGTCAGATACGCAGTATTTT; CDR3 protein: CASTSGSDTQYF
J gene: TRBJ2-3; V gene: TRBV6-5; D gene: TRBD2; clone size: few; CDR3 DNA: TGTGCCAGCAGTTACTCGGCGGTAGCGGGAGTCACAGATACGCAGTATTTT; CDR3 protein: CASSYSAVAGVTDTQYF
J gene: TRBJ2-7; V gene: TRBV29-1; D gene: NA; clone size: NA; CDR3 DNA: TGCAGCGTTGACCCCAGCTCTCAAGGCGAGCAGTACTTC; CDR3 protein: CSVDPSSQGEQYF
J gene: TRBJ2-1; V gene: TRBV9; D gene: NA; clone size: NA; CDR3 DNA: TGTGCCAGCAGCGTATCGTCAGGTGGCCACAATGAGCAGTTCTTC; CDR3 protein: CASSVSSGGHNEQFF
J gene: TRBJ1-5; V gene: TRBV20-1; D gene: NA; clone size: many; CDR3 DNA: TGCAGTGTTGGCCAGTACAATCAGCCCCAGCATTTT; CDR3 protein: CSVGQYNQPQHF
J gene: TRBJ2-3; V gene: TRBV11-1; D gene: TRBD1; clone size: NA; CDR3 DNA: TGTGCCAGCAGCTTGCTCGGGACAGGGGGCCTTGATCACCCAGATACGCAGTATTTT; CDR3 protein: CASSLLGTGGLDHPDTQYF
J gene: TRBJ2-1; V gene: TRBV4-2; D gene: NA; clone size: few; CDR3 DNA: TGTGCCAGCAGCCAGCTCGGGTTAGCGGAGCTCTCCTACAATGAGCAGTTCTTC; CDR3 protein: CASSQLGLAELSYNEQFF
J gene: TRBJ2-1; V gene: TRBV7-6; D gene: TRBD2; clone size: few; CDR3 DNA: TGTGCCAGCAGCTTATTGGTCCTAGCGGAATACAATGAGCAGTTCTTC; CDR3 protein: CASSLLVLAEYNEQFF
J gene: TRBJ2-5; V gene: TRBV7-2; D gene: TRBD2; clone size: few; CDR3 DNA: TGTGCCAGCAGCTTACGACTGGCAGCGGGAGCGCAAGAGACCCAGTACTTC; CDR3 protein: CASSLRLAAGAQETQYF
J gene: TRBJ1-1; V gene: TRBV5-1; D gene: NA; clone size: many; CDR3 DNA: TGCGCCAGCAGCTTGGGTCCGGACGGGGGCACTGAAGCTTTCTTT; CDR3 protein: CASSLGPDGGTEAFF
J gene: TRBJ2-1; V gene: TRBV12-3/TRBV12-4; D gene: TRBD1; clone size: many; CDR3 DNA: TGTGCCAGCAGTCCTGACAGGGACCGCTCCTACAATGAGCAGTTCTTC; CDR3 protein: CASSPDRDRSYNEQFF
J gene: TRBJ1-5; V gene: TRBV13; D gene: NA; clone size: NA; CDR3 DNA: TGTGCCAGCACCCTGGGGGGACATAATCAGCCCCAGCATTTT; CDR3 protein: CASTLGGHNQPQHF
J gene: TRBJ1-1; V gene: TRBV20-1; D gene: NA; clone size: many; CDR3 DNA: TGCAGTGCTAGGAGAGGCGACACTGAAGCTTTCTTT; CDR3 protein: CSARRGDTEAFF
J gene: TRBJ1-6; V gene: TRBV5-1; D gene: TRBD1; clone size: NA; CDR3 DNA: TGCGCCAGCAGCGTCCGACAGGGCGGGAATTCACCCCTCCACTTT; CDR3 protein: CASSVRQGGNSPLHF
J gene: TRBJ2-5; V gene: TRBV2; D gene: TRBD2; clone size: NA; CDR3 DNA: TGTGCCAGCAGTGAAGCGATCCCGACTAGCGGGAGGGCCCCGGGAGAGACCCAGTACTTC; CDR3 protein: CASSEAIPTSGRAPGETQYF
J gene: TRBJ1-5; V gene: TRBV2; D gene: NA; clone size: few; CDR3 DNA: TGTGCCAGCAGTGATGCGGTATCCAACGGTCAGCCCCAGCATTTT; CDR3 protein: CASSDAVSNGQPQHF
J gene: TRBJ2-1; V gene: TRBV27; D gene: TRBD2; clone size: NA; CDR3 DNA: TGTGCCAGCAGTTCAGCGGGAGTGTCCTACAATGAGCAGTTCTTC; CDR3 protein: CASSSAGVSYNEQFF
J gene: TRBJ2-7; V gene: TRBV12-3/TRBV12-4; D gene: TRBD1; clone size: many; CDR3 DNA: TGTGCCAGCAGTCCGGACAGGGAGGAGCAGTACTTC; CDR3 protein: CASSPDREEQYF
J gene: TRBJ2-2; V gene: TRBV12-3/TRBV12-4; D gene: TRBD2; clone size: NA; CDR3 DNA: TGTGCCAGCAGTCTGACTAGCGGGCCTAACACCGGGGAGCTGTTTTTT; CDR3 protein: CASSLTSGPNTGELFF
J gene: TRBJ2-5; V gene: TRBV12-3/TRBV12-4; D gene: TRBD2; clone size: NA; CDR3 DNA: TGTGCCAGCAGAGATAGGACTAGCGGGAGAAGAGAGACCCAGTACTTC; CDR3 protein: CASRDRTSGRRETQYF
J gene: TRBJ2-5; V gene: TRBV20-1; D gene: TRBD2; clone size: many; CDR3 DNA: TGCAGTGCTAGACGAACTAGCGGGAGGGTCGACGGGCCAAGTGAGACCCAGTACTTC; CDR3 protein: CSARRTSGRVDGPSETQYF
J gene: TRBJ2-5; V gene: TRBV7-9; D gene: TRBD2; clone size: NA; CDR3 DNA: TGTGCCAGCAGCCCAGCGGCTAGCGGGGCCAGCGGGGAGACCCAGTACTTC; CDR3 protein: CASSPAASGASGETQYF
J gene: TRBJ2-6; V gene: TRBV9; D gene: NA; clone size: many; CDR3 DNA: TGTGCCAGCAGCGTCTCTGGGGCCAACGTCCTGACTTTC; CDR3 protein: CASSVSGANVLTF
J gene: TRBJ2-1; V gene: TRBV20-1; D gene: NA; clone size: NA; CDR3 DNA: TGCAGTGCGGCAGGCCTCTCCTACAATGAGCAGTTCTTC; CDR3 protein: CSAAGLSYNEQFF
J gene: TRBJ1-2; V gene: TRBV4-1; D gene: TRBD1; clone size: NA; CDR3 DNA: TGCGCCAGCAGCCAAGATGTAACAGGGGGCAATGGCTACACCTTC; CDR3 protein: CASSQDVTGGNGYTF
J gene: TRBJ2-7; V gene: TRBV7-8; D gene: NA; clone size: NA; CDR3 DNA: TGTGCCAGCAGCTTAGGTAGCGTGAGCTCCTACGAGCAGTACTTC; CDR3 protein: CASSLGSVSSYEQYF
J gene: TRBJ1-2; V gene: TRBV5-1; D gene: NA; clone size: many; CDR3 DNA: TGCGCCAGCAGCTTGGTTAGGAACCCCAGAGACTATGGCTACACCTTC; CDR3 protein: CASSLVRNPRDYGYTF
J gene: TRBJ2-2; V gene: TRBV27; D gene: NA; clone size: many; CDR3 DNA: TGTGCCAGCAGTCTCACTACCACCCGGGGGGCTGACGGGGAGCTGTTTTTT; CDR3 protein: CASSLTTTRGADGELFF
J gene: TRBJ2-7; V gene: TRBV28; D gene: NA; clone size: many; CDR3 DNA: TGTGCCAGCAGTTTGGTTGACTACCCCTACGAGCAGTACTTC; CDR3 protein: CASSLVDYPYEQYF
J gene: TRBJ2-1; V gene: TRBV12-3/TRBV12-4; D gene: NA; clone size: many; CDR3 DNA: TGTGCCAGCAGTTTAGGGTCCGGGAGCTATGAGCAGTTCTTC; CDR3 protein: CASSLGSGSYEQFF